Below, 30 T cell receptor beta chains from the same sample are listed, as sequenced in a study of identical twins. MiXCR, run by TCRdb on the 5' RACE reads, gives a single entry per CDR3 protein. The data contain around 1.7 million distinct CDR3 sequences, more than 30% of them singletons. Sequenced material: cord blood. These receptors all stem from a newborn girl in good health.

This CDR3 reads CSARVPGLAVNEQFF. Written as DNA, the CDR3 is TGCAGTGCTAGAGTACCGGGACTAGCGGTCAATGAGCAGTTCTTC. The V call is TRBV20-1, the J call TRBJ2-1; 11 bases match TRBD2. The germline V gene has CDR1 DFQATT and CDR2 SNEGSKA (reference sequence). The CDR3 is 15 amino acids. V shed 1 base, J shed 6 bases, and the junction held 5 bases outside the gene matches.

The chain recombines TRBV28 with TRBJ2-3, with D maybe TRBD2 (6 bases). V lost 6 bases to trimming and J lost 7 bases, with 17 bases between them. This CDR3 region has 14 residues. The germline V gene encodes CDR1 MDHEN and CDR2 SYDVKM. Here the CDR3 reads CASRRGYQLNTQYF. The CDR3 DNA reads TGTGCCAGCAGACGGGGGTATCAATTAAATACGCAGTATTTT.

This clonotype occurred many times. The chain is built from TRBV12-3 or TRBV12-4 and TRBJ2-7; TRBD1 is a possible D gene (6 bases). V lost 6 bases to trimming and J lost 5 bases, with 14 bases between them. This CDR3 has 13 residues. As DNA, the CDR3 is TGTGCCAGCAGATCTACAGGGACCAACGAGCAGTACTTC. Its protein product is CASRSTGTNEQYF.

There are a few counts of this clonotype. The chain combines TRBV7-2 with TRBJ2-3; D remains ambiguous. Trimming took off 7 bases at V and 2 bases at J, with 13 bases between the two ends. The CDR3 runs 14 residues. Per the germline V gene, CDR1 is SGHTA and CDR2 is FQGNSA. The CDR3 sequence is CASTRPPITDTQYF. In DNA, the CDR3 is TGTGCCAGCACCCGACCGCCCATCACAGATACGCAGTATTTT.

This clonotype was seen only a few times. The chain employs TRBV6-1 and TRBJ1-5; a weak D match, TRBD1 (6 bases). Looked up from germline, CDR1 is MNHNS and CDR2 is SASEGT. The ends were cut back, 6 bases at V and 0 bases at J, with 18 bases in the middle. This CDR3 has 17 residues. CDR3 in amino acids: CASSRDRTPYSNQPQHF. In DNA form, the CDR3 reads TGTGCCAGCAGCCGAGACAGGACTCCTTATAGCAATCAGCCCCAGCATTTT.

The chain is built from TRBV7-9 and TRBJ2-7, with 9 bases aligning to TRBD1. This CDR3 spans 16 amino acids. V shed 4 bases and J 2 bases; nucleotides not matched to a gene: 9. Germline CDR1 SEHNR, CDR2 FQNEAQ (reference sequence). The CDR3 is CASSYRTGGVTYEQYF. The CDR3 DNA reads as TGTGCCAGCAGCTACCGAACAGGGGGCGTCACCTACGAGCAGTACTTC.

The V and J genes are TRBV4-1 and TRBJ1-1; possible D gene TRBD1, 5 bases. CDR1 MGHRA and CDR2 YSYEKL come from the germline V gene. Trimming cost V 0 bases and J 0 bases, with 17 bases left between them. The CDR3 is 18 residues long. The CDR3 region has the DNA TGCGCCAGCAGCCAAGATTCCGGGGGGATGTTTATGAACACTGAAGCTTTCTTT. It encodes CASSQDSGGMFMNTEAFF.

The chain links TRBV29-1 to TRBJ1-5; D call uncertain. CDR3 size: 12 residues. V shed 8 bases and J shed 2 bases, with 10 bases lying between them. The germline gives CDR1 SQVTM, CDR2 ANQGSEA. CDR3 in amino acids: CSFSWGNQPQHF. Here the CDR3 DNA reads TGCAGCTTTAGTTGGGGCAATCAGCCCCAGCATTTT.

The chain recombines TRBV7-8 with TRBJ2-1; D is perhaps TRBD1 (6 bases). The J call may be wrong; the DNA end is better matched by TRBJ2-7. The CDR3 has 15 residues. CDR1 and CDR2 (germline): SGHVS, FQNEAQ. CDR3 in DNA: TGTGCCAGCAGCCCAATGTGGACAGTTTACAATGAGCAGTACTTC. As protein: CASSPMWTVYNEQYF.

This clonotype was found a few times. V is TRBV30 and J is TRBJ1-5; D not certain. Germline values: CDR1 GTSNPN, CDR2 SVGIG (reference sequence). The CDR3 covers 13 residues. Trimming stripped 0 bases from V and 3 bases from J, with 6 bases between. This chain's CDR3 is CAWSVTVNQPQHF. The CDR3 DNA follows: TGTGCCTGGAGTGTGACCGTCAATCAGCCCCAGCATTTT.

This chain connects TRBV7-2 to TRBJ1-5, with D uncertain. V was shortened by 1 base and J by 6 bases, with 7 bases between the two germline ends. This CDR3 is 13 amino acids long. Germline loops: CDR1 SGHTA, CDR2 FQGNSA. DNA for the CDR3: TGTGCCAGCAGCTTAGAGAGGGCTCAGCCCCAGCATTTT. As protein: CASSLERAQPQHF.

In this sample, this clonotype turned up a few times. The chain couples TRBV7-9 to TRBJ2-7; 8 positions agree with TRBD2. The V gene's germline CDR1 is SEHNR and CDR2 FQNEAQ (reference sequence). V dropped 3 bases and J dropped 7; count of bases not matched to a gene: 2. The CDR3 spans 12 residues. CDR3 DNA: TGTGCCAGCAGCTTCGGGGGGGAGGAGCAGTACTTC. Protein sequence: CASSFGGEEQYF.

This clonotype was detected ten times or more. V usage is TRBV28 and J usage is TRBJ2-7, with D possibly being TRBD1 or TRBD2 (5 bases each). Germline V CDR1 and CDR2: MDHEN, SYDVKM. This CDR3 has 14 residues. V was clipped by 5 bases and J by 2 bases, with 13 bases between them. For the CDR3, the DNA is TGTGCCAGCAGTCCCACGGGACGGGCCTACGAGCAGTACTTC. Amino acid sequence: CASSPTGRAYEQYF.

The chain has TRBV7-2 and TRBJ2-5; D possibly corresponds to TRBD2 (6 bases). V was pared by 0 bases and J by 11 bases, with 22 bases between. Per the germline V gene, CDR1 is SGHTA and CDR2 is FQGNSA. The CDR3 is made up of 16 amino acids. The CDR3 reads CASSLASGGAYNEQYF. In nucleotides, the CDR3 is TGTGCCAGCAGCTTAGCTTCCGGGGGTGCGTACAATGAGCAGTACTTC. The full variable domain, rest sourced from reference TRBV7-2 and TRBJ2-5, is GAGVSQSPSNKVTEKGKDVELRCDPISGHTALYWYRQSLGQGLEFLIYFQGNSAPDKSGLPSDRFSAERTGGSVSTLTIQRTQQEDSAVYLCASSLASGGAYNEQYFGPGTRLLVL.

This clonotype has a count of ten or more. This chain connects TRBV4-1 to TRBJ2-4; 8 bases agree with TRBD1. The J segment lost 6 bases and the V segment lost 5 bases, leaving 9 bases of the junction unmatched. This CDR3 is 15 amino acids long. Germline CDR1 and CDR2: MGHRA and YSYEKL. The DNA of the CDR3 is TGCGCCAGCAGCTATCAGGACAGGGAAGGAAACATTCAGTACTTC. This sequence encodes CASSYQDREGNIQYF.

This clonotype was counted only a few times. This chain links TRBV20-1 with TRBJ1-3; D unclear. V was clipped by 6 bases and J by 0 bases, with 15 bases between them. This CDR3 has 15 residues. Germline lookup yields CDR1 DFQATT and CDR2 SNEGSKA (reference sequence). CDR3 sequence reads: CSATAHWSSGNTIYF. The CDR3 DNA reads TGCAGTGCGACCGCTCACTGGAGCTCTGGAAACACCATATATTTT.

The sample holds a few counts of this clonotype. The chain links TRBV6-6 to TRBJ1-5, with D possibly TRBD1 on 6 matching bases. The V gene's germline CDR1 is MNHNY and CDR2 SVGAGI (reference sequence). V was pared by 6 bases and J by 3 bases, with 15 bases between. This CDR3 has 15 residues. CDR3 bases: TGTGCCAGCAGCCATGGACAGTACTTCAATCAGCCCCAGCATTTT. Translated: CASSHGQYFNQPQHF.

In its sample, this clonotype was seen many times. The V gene is TRBV20-1, the J gene TRBJ2-1; unclear D gene. The CDR3 contains 12 residues. Germline CDR1 and CDR2: DFQATT and SNEGSKA (reference sequence). Trimming shortened V by 6 bases and J by 4 bases, and 10 bases separated the two germline ends. DNA for the CDR3: TGCAGTGCCCTGACTTTTTACAATGAGCAGTTCTTC. This encodes CSALTFYNEQFF.

The J gene is TRBJ2-1, the V gene TRBV20-1, with D unresolved. This CDR3 comprises 12 residues. In germline, CDR1 is DFQATT, CDR2 SNEGSKA (reference sequence). Trimming pared 3 bases from V and 5 bases from J, leaving 8 bases between. CDR3 residues: CSASAADNEQFF. In DNA form, the CDR3 reads TGCAGTGCTAGTGCGGCAGACAATGAGCAGTTCTTC.

The table lists this clonotype with a few counts. This sequence joins TRBV7-9 and TRBJ2-1; 7 positions match TRBD1. CDR3 length: 15 residues. V shed 5 bases and J 3 bases; nucleotides not matched to a gene: 7. In germline, CDR1 is SEHNR, CDR2 FQNEAQ (reference sequence). In DNA form, the CDR3 reads TGTGCCAGCAGCCCGCCGGGACAGAGCTACAATGAGCAGTTCTTC. It yields the protein CASSPPGQSYNEQFF.

This chain links TRBV21-1 with TRBJ1-2. TRBV21-1 is a known pseudogene. The CDR3 extends over 16 amino acids. The CDR3 nucleotides are TGTGCCAGCAGCAAAGACGAGTCAGGGGAGGGGTATGGCTACACCTTC. This encodes CASSKDESGEGYGYTF.

The rearrangement joins TRBV25-1 to TRBJ1-1, with 8 bases matching TRBD1. Germline V lookup: CDR1 MGHDK, CDR2 SYGVNS. The CDR3 is 16 residues long. The J segment lost 1 base and the V segment lost 4 bases, leaving 8 bases of the junction unmatched. CDR3 residues: CASSARQGTGNTEAFF. The CDR3 DNA sequence: TGTGCCAGCAGTGCCCGCCAGGGGACAGGGAACACTGAAGCTTTCTTT.

This clonotype was seen only a few times. The rearrangement joins TRBV20-1 to TRBJ2-2, with D possibly being TRBD2 (8 bases). Trimming removed 0 bases from V and 3 bases from J, with 14 bases in between. Germline CDR1 and CDR2: DFQATT and SNEGSKA (reference sequence). The CDR3 has 16 residues. CDR3 nucleotides: TGCAGTGCTAGAGATACGGGAGGGGGCGACACCGGGGAGCTGTTTTTT. Its protein is CSARDTGGGDTGELFF.

J is TRBJ2-3 and V is TRBV5-1, with 9 positions matching TRBD2. CDR1 SGHRS and CDR2 YFSETQ come from the germline V gene. After removal of 7 bases from V and 0 bases from J, the junction contained 6 bases not matched to a gene. CDR3 length: 15 amino acids. DNA of the CDR3: TGCGCCAGCGGAGAGCGGGGGGACAGCACAGATACGCAGTATTTT. Amino acid sequence: CASGERGDSTDTQYF.

The chain recombines TRBV6-6 with TRBJ2-3, with D possibly matching TRBD1 (5 bases). Per the germline V gene, CDR1 is MNHNY and CDR2 is SVGAGI (reference sequence). The CDR3 length is 16 residues. The V and J ends lost 2 bases and 0 bases respectively, with 12 bases between them. Written as DNA, the CDR3 is TGTGCCAGCAGTTACGTCGTTAAGGGGAGCACAGATACGCAGTATTTT. Translated, it gives CASSYVVKGSTDTQYF.

The CDR3 spells CSPDWAGIYTDTQYF. The CDR3 DNA follows: TGCAGTCCCGACTGGGCGGGGATTTACACAGATACGCAGTATTTT. The chain combines TRBV20-1 with TRBJ2-3; D may be TRBD2 (6 bases). The CDR3 runs 15 residues. V was trimmed by 8 bases and J by 2 bases, leaving 20 bases between them. Germline CDR1 and CDR2: DFQATT and SNEGSKA (reference sequence).

This sequence joins TRBV12-3 or TRBV12-4 and TRBJ1-5; D possibly corresponds to TRBD1 (5 bases). The CDR3 consists of 15 residues. Trimming cost V 2 bases and J 6 bases, with 14 bases left between them. CDR3 sequence: CASSLSGSGVQPQHF. The CDR3 DNA reads as TGTGCCAGCAGTTTATCAGGGTCTGGAGTTCAGCCCCAGCATTTT.

The chain is built from TRBV19 and TRBJ2-6, with 8 bases lining up with TRBD1. The CDR3 contains 16 residues. J was trimmed by 0 bases and V by 8 bases; bases with no gene match: 6. Germline CDR1 and CDR2: LNHDA and SQIVND (reference sequence). CDR3 bases: TGTGCCAGTCGACAGGGACAGGACTCTGGGGCCAACGTCCTGACTTTC. It is translated as CASRQGQDSGANVLTF.

The V call is TRBV11-1, the J call TRBJ2-1, with a weak D call TRBD2 (7 bases). This CDR3 region has 14 residues. Per the germline V gene, CDR1 is SGHAT and CDR2 is FQDESV (reference sequence). Trimming cost V 1 base and J 14 bases, with 18 bases left between them. The CDR3 here is CASSLGGGLAKEFF. CDR3 nucleotides: TGTGCCAGCAGCTTAGGGGGGGGGCTAGCGAAAGAGTTCTTC.

Many counts were recorded for this clonotype. The chain uses TRBV7-9 and TRBJ1-4; D gene uncertain. Germline V lookup: CDR1 SEHNR, CDR2 FQNEAQ (reference sequence). V dropped 2 bases and J dropped 4 bases, with 8 bases sitting between them. The CDR3 covers 14 residues. This chain's CDR3 is CASSLRQSNEKLFF. The CDR3 nucleotides are TGTGCCAGCAGCTTAAGGCAGAGTAATGAAAAACTGTTTTTT.